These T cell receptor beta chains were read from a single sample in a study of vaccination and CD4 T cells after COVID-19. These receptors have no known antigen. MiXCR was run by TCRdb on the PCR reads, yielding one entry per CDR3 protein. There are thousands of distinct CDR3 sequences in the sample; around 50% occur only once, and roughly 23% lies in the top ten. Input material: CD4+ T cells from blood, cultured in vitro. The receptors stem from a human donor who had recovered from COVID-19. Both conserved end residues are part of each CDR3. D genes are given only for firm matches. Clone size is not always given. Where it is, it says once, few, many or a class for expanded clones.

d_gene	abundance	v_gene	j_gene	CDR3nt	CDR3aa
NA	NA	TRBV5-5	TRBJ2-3	TGTGCCAGCAGCTTTAGCACAGATACGCAGTATTTT	CASSFSTDTQYF
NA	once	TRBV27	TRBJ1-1	TGTGCCAGCAGTCCCCTCACAGGACCGAACACTGAAGCTTTCTTT	CASSPLTGPNTEAFF
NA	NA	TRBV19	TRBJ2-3	TGTGCCAGTAGTATCGGTCCAGCTAGCACAGATACGCAGTATTTT	CASSIGPASTDTQYF
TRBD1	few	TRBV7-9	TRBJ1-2	TGTGCCAGCAGCCAGACAGGGCTTGGTGGCTACACCTTC	CASSQTGLGGYTF
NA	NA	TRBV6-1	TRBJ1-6	TGTGCCAGCATTAATTCAGGGTCAGGGACTTCACCCCTCCACTTT	CASINSGSGTSPLHF
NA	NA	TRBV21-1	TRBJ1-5	TGTGCCAGCAGCAAGCTGCGCCATCAGCCCCAGCATTTT	CASSKLRHQPQHF
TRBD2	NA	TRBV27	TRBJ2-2	TGTGCCAGCACTTACGGGAGGGCCAGGGAGCTGTTTTTT	CASTYGRARELFF
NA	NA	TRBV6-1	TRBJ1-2	TGTGCCAGCAAACTGGACGGTAACTATGGCTACACCTTC	CASKLDGNYGYTF
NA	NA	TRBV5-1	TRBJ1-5	TGCGCCAGCAGCATTGGGCAGGGGCCAAATCAGCCCCAGCATTTT	CASSIGQGPNQPQHF
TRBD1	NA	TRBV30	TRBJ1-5	TGTGCCTGGAGTACCGGGACAGGGAACAATCAGCCCCAGCATTTT	CAWSTGTGNNQPQHF
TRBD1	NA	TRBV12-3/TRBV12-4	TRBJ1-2	TGTGCCAGCAGTTTGGCGACAGGGGGCTATGGCTACACCTTC	CASSLATGGYGYTF
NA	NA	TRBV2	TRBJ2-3	TGTGCCAGCAGGAAGGAGGGAGGAAGCACAGATACGCAGTATTTT	CASRKEGGSTDTQYF
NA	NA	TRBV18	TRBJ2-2	TGTGCCAGCTCACGCCAGCCGCCAACGAACACCGGGGAGCTGTCTTTT	CASSRQPPTNTGELSF
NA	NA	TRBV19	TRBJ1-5	TGTGCCAGTAGTATTCGAGCCATTGGGCAGCCCCAGCATTTT	CASSIRAIGQPQHF
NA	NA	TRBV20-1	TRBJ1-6	TGCAGTGCTAGCCCCGATCGGGGGTGGTATTCACCCCTCCACTTT	CSASPDRGWYSPLHF
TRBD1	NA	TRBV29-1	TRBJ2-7	TGCAGCGTTGAAGATGGGACAGGGGGTGAGCAGTACTTC	CSVEDGTGGEQYF
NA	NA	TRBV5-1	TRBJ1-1	TGCGCCAGCAGCCGGGACCTCCCTATGAACACTGAAGCTTTCTTT	CASSRDLPMNTEAFF
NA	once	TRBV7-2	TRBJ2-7	TGTGCCAGCAGTTGGGTCTCCTACGAGCAGTACTTC	CASSWVSYEQYF
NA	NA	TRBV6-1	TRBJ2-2	TGTGCCAGCAGATTCAGCGCTCGGGGCACCGGGGAGCTGTTTTTT	CASRFSARGTGELFF
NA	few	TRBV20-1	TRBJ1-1	TGCAGTGCTACCTTGGGGCCGGAGGGGACTGAAGCTTTCTTT	CSATLGPEGTEAFF
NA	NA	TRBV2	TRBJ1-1	TGTGCCAGCAGTGTAAACAGGGTGAGATCCACTGAAGCTTTCTTT	CASSVNRVRSTEAFF
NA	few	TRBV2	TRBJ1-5	TGTGCCAGCAGCGTCCAGGGTAATCAGCCCCAGCATTTT	CASSVQGNQPQHF
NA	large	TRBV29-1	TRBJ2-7	TGCAGCGCAAGCAGGGGATACTCCTACGAGCAGTACTTC	CSASRGYSYEQYF
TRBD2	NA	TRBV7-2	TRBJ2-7	TGTGCCAGCAGCCCTAGGCGGGGGATCTACGAGCAGTACTTC	CASSPRRGIYEQYF
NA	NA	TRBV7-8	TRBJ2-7	TGTGCCAGCAGCCAACGGGACGGCCCCTACGAGCAGTACTTC	CASSQRDGPYEQYF
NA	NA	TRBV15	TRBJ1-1	TGTGCCACCAGCAGAGACGGGGGCAGAACTGAAGCTTTCTTT	CATSRDGGRTEAFF
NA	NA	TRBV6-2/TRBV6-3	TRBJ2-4	TGTGCCAGCAGTAGACAGGCCCCGGGCTGGGAAAACATTCAGTACTTC	CASSRQAPGWENIQYF
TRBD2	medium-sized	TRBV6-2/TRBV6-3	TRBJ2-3	TGTGCCAGCCTTCCCCACATCCTAGCGGGGCGCACAGATACGCAGTATTTT	CASLPHILAGRTDTQYF
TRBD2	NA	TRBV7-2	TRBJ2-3	TGTGCCAGCTCGGGCGGGGGGACCACAGATACGCAGTATTTT	CASSGGGTTDTQYF
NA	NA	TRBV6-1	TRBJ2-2	TGTGCCAGCAGAACGGGGGACTCTCACACCGGGGAGCTGTTTTTT	CASRTGDSHTGELFF
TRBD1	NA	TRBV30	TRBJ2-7	TGTGCCCAACGACCCTCCGGGACAGGGGGCTACGGAGAGCAGTACTTC	CAQRPSGTGGYGEQYF
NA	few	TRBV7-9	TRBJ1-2	TGTGCCAGCAGCTTACCGACTGAGAACTATGGCTACACCTTC	CASSLPTENYGYTF